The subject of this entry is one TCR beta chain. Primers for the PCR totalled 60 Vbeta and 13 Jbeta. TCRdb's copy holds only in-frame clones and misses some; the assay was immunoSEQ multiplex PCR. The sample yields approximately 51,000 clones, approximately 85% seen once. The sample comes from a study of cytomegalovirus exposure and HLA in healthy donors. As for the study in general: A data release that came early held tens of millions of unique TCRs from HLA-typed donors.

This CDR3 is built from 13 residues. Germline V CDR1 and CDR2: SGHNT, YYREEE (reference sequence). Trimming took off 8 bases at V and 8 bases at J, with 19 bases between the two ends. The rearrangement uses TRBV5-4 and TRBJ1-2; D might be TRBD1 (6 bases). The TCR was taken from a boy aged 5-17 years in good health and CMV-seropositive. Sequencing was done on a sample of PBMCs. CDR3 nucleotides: TGTGCCAGATCTTACCAGGGGAGAGACGGCTACACCTTC. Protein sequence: CARSYQGRDGYTF.